The next 4 T cell receptor beta chains were all read from a single sample in a study of Graves' ophthalmopathy and Graves' hyperthyroidism. Researchers took RNA transcripts and amplified TCR beta CDR3 regions from them. HTBI-primed RT-PCR formed the first round, and a multiplex PCR formed the second. Via MiXCR, TCRdb re-called the multiplex PCR reads, giving one row per CDR3 protein. The sample lists over a million distinct CDR3 sequences; about 40% were seen once. Material: peripheral blood or thyroid tissue (not recorded which). The receptor set was obtained from an adult man with Graves' hyperthyroidism.

The chain is built from TRBV29-1 and TRBJ2-7; 8 bases map to TRBD1. The CDR3 extends over 15 amino acids. Germline values: CDR1 SQVTM, CDR2 ANQGSEA. J gave up 2 bases and V 6 bases, and 12 bases lay outside the gene matches. The CDR3 DNA reads as TGCAGCGTCACGCACCCGGGACAGGACACCTACGAGCAGTACTTC. Protein: CSVTHPGQDTYEQYF.

The chain links TRBV3-1 to TRBJ1-2; 10 bases map to TRBD1. This CDR3 spans 14 amino acids. The V gene end was trimmed by 4 bases and the J gene end by 11 bases; junction bases not matched to a gene: 10. Germline CDR1 and CDR2: LGHDT and YNNKEL (reference sequence). CDR3: CASSLSGTGEMYTF. CDR3 coding DNA: TGTGCCAGCAGCCTGTCCGGGACAGGGGAGATGTACACCTTC.

Only a few counts were recorded for this clonotype. J is TRBJ2-7 and V is TRBV20-1, with D perhaps matching TRBD1 or TRBD2 (7 bases each). V dropped 6 bases and J dropped 1 base, with 22 bases sitting between them. This CDR3 spans 16 amino acids. Germline CDR1 DFQATT, CDR2 SNEGSKA (reference sequence). CDR3 DNA: TGCAGTGCGACAGGGCCTAGCGGTACCTTTTCCTACGAGCAGTACTTC. It yields the protein CSATGPSGTFSYEQYF.

This clonotype was seen repeatedly, ten times or more. The V and J genes are TRBV20-1 and TRBJ1-5, with D tentatively TRBD1 (5 bases). Trimming pared 3 bases from V and 2 bases from J, leaving 11 bases between. Looked up from germline, CDR1 is DFQATT and CDR2 is SNEGSKA (reference sequence). The CDR3 consists of 14 residues. CDR3 nucleotides: TGCAGTGCTAGGGTCAGGGAAGGCAATCAGCCCCAGCATTTT. This translates into CSARVREGNQPQHF.